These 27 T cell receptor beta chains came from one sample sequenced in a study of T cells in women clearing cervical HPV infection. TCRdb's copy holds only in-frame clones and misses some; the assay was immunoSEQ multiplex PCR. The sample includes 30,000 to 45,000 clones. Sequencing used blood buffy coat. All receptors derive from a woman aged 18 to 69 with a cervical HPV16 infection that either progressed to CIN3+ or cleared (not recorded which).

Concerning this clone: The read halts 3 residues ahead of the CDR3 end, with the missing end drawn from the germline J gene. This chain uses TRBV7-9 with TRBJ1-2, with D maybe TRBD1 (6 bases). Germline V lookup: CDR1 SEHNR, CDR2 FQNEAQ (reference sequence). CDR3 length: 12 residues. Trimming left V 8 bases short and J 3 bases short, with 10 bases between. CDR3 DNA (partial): TGTGCCAGCGGGGGCTTAGACTATGGC. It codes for CASGGLDYG. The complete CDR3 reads CASGGLDYGYTF.

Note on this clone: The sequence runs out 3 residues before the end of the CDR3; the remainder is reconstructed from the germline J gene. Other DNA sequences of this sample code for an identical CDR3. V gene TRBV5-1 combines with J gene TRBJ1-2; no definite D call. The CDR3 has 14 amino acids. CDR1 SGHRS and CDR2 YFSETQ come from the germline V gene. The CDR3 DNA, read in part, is TGCGCCAGCAGCTTGGGGCTAGCGGGTTACGAC. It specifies CASSLGLAGYD. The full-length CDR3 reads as CASSLGLAGYDYTF.

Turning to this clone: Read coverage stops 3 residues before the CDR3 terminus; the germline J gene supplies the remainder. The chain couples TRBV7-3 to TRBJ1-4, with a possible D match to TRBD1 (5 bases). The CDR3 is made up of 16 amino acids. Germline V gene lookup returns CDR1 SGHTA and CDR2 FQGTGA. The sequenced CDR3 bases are TGTGCCAGCAGCTTAACCGGGAGCTCTGGGGCCAACGTA. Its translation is CASSLTGSSGANV. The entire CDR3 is CASSLTGSSGANVLFF.

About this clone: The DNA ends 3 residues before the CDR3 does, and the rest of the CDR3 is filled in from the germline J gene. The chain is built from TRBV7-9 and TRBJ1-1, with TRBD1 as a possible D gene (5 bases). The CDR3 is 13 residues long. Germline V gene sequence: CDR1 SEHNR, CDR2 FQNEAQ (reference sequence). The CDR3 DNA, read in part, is TGTGCCAGCAGCTTAGAGAGCAGGGCAGGA. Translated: CASSLESRAG. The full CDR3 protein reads CASSLESRAGAFF.

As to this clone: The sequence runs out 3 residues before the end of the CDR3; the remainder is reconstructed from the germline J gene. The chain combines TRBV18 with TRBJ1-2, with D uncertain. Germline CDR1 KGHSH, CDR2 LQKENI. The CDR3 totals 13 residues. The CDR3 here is CASSPASTDTYTF. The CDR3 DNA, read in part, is TGTGCCAGCTCACCAGCCTCCACAGATACC.

The CDR3 region is CASSLEMRGYGYTF. The CDR3 DNA, read in part, is TGTGCCAGCAGCTTGGAAATGCGGGGTTATGGC. V usage is TRBV5-4 and J usage is TRBJ1-2; D remains unclear. The read gets to within 3 residues of the CDR3 end, and the germline J gene fills in the rest. V was pared by 0 bases and J by 5 bases, with 11 bases between. Germline values: CDR1 SGHNT, CDR2 YYREEE (reference sequence). This CDR3 is built from 14 residues.

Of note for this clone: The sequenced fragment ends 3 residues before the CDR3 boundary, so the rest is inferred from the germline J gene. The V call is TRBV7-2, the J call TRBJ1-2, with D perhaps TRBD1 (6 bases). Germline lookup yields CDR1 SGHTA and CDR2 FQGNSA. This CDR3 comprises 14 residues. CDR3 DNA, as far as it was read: TGTGCCAGCAGCCTGAGACAGGATACCCTGAGC. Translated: CASSLRQDTLS. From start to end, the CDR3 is CASSLRQDTLSYTF.

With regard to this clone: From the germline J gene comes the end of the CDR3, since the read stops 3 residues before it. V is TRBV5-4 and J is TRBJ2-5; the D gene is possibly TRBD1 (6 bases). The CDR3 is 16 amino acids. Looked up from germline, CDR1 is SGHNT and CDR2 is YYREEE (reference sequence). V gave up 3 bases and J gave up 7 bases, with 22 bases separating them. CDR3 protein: CASSSQKSGDTGTQYF. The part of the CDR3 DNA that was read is TGTGCCAGCAGCTCTCAAAAGAGTGGGGACACGGGGACC.

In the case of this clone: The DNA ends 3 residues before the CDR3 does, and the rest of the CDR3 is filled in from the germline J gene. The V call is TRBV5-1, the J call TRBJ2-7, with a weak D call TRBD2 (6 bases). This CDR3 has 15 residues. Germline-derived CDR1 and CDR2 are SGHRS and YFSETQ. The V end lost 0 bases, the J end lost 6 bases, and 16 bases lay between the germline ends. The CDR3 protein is CASSLVDGAGTEQYF. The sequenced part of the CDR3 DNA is TGCGCCAGCAGCTTGGTGGATGGGGCGGGGACCGAG.

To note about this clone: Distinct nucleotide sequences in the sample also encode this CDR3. The CDR3 sequence is CSARTSGGTDTQYF. The sequenced part of the CDR3 DNA is TGCAGTGCTAGAACGAGCGGTGGCACAGATACG. The chain joins TRBV20-1 to TRBJ2-3; D may be TRBD2 (5 bases). The read terminates 3 residues before the CDR3 end, so the remaining end is supplied by the germline J gene. With 2 bases removed from V and 1 base from J, the gap between germline ends came to 10 bases. CDR3 length equals 14 residues. Germline CDR1 and CDR2: DFQATT and SNEGSKA (reference sequence).

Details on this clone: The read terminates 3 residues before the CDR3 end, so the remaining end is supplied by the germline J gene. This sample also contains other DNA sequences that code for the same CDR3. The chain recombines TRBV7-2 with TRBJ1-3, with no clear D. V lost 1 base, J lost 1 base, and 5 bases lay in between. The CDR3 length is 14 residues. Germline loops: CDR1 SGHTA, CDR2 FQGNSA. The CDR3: CASSLGASGNTIYF. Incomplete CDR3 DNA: TGTGCCAGCAGCTTAGGGGCATCTGGAAACACC.

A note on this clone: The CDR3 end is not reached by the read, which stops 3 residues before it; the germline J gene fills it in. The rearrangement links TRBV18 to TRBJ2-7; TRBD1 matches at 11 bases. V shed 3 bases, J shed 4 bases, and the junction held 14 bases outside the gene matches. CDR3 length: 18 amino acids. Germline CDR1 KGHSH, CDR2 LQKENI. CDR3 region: CASSPAGTGGRKGYEQYF. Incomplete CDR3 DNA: TGTGCCAGCTCACCGGCCGGGACAGGGGGTCGGAAAGGATACGAG.

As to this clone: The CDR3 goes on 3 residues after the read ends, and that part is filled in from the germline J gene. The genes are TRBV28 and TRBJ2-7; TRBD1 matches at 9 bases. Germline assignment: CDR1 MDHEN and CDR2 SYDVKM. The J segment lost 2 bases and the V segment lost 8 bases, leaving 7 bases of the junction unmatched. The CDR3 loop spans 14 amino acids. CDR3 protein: CASGTGTYTYEQYF. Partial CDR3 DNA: TGTGCCAGCGGGACAGGGACCTATACCTACGAG. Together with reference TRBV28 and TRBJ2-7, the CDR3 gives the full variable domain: DVKVTQSSRYLVKRTGEKVFLECVQDMDHENMFWYRQDPGLGLRLIYFSYDVKMKEKGDIPEGYSVSREKKERFSLILESASTNQTSMYLCASGTGTYTYEQYFGPGTRLTVT.

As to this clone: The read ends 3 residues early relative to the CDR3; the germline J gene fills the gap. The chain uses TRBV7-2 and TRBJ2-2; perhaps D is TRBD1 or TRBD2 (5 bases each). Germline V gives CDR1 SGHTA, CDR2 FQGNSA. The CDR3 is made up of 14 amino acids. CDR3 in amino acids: CASSLQGAREKLFF. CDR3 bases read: TGTGCCAGCAGCTTACAAGGGGCACGGGAAAAG.

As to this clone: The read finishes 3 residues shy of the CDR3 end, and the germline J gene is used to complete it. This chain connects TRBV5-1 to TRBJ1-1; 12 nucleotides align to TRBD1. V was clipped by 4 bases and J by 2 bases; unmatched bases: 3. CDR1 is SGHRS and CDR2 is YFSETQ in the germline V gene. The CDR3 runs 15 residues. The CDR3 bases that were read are TGCGCCAGCAGCCCGGGACAGGGGGCTAACACTGAA. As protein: CASSPGQGANTE. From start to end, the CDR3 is CASSPGQGANTEAFF.

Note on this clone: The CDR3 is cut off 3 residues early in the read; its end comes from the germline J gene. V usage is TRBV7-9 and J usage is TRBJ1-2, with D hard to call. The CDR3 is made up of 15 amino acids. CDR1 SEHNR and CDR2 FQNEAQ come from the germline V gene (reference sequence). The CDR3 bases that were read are TGTGCCAGCAGTTTGGTGTCTACTAGCACAGATACC. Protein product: CASSLVSTSTDT. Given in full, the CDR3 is CASSLVSTSTDTYTF.

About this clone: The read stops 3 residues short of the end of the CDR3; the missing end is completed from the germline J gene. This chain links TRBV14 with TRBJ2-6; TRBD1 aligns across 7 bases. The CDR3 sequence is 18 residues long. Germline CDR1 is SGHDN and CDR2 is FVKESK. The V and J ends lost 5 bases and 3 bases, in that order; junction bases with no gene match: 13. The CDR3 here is CASSILGQGVSGANVLTF. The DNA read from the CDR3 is TGTGCCAGCAGCATACTCGGGCAGGGGGTTAGTGGGGCCAACGTC. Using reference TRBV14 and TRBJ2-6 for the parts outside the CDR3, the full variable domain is EAGVTQFPSHSVIEKGQTVTLRCDPISGHDNLYWYRRVMGKEIKFLLHFVKESKQDESGMPNNRFLAERTGGTYSTLKVQPAELEDSGVYFCASSILGQGVSGANVLTFGAGSRLTVL.

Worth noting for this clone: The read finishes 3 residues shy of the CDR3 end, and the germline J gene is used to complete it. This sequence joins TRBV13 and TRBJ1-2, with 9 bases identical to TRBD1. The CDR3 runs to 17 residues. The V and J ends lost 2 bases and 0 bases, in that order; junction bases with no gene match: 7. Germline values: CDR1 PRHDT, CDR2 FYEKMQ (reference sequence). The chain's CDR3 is CASSLRGTGLANYGYTF. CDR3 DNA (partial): TGTGCCAGCAGCTTAAGGGGGACAGGGCTTGCTAACTATGGC.

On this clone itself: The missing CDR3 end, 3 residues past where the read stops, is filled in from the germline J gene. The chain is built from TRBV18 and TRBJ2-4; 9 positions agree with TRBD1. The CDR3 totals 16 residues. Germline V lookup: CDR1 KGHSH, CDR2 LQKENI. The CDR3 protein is CASSPAGTGNNYGQYF. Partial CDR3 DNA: TGTGCCAGCTCACCAGCCGGGACAGGGAACAACTATGGT.

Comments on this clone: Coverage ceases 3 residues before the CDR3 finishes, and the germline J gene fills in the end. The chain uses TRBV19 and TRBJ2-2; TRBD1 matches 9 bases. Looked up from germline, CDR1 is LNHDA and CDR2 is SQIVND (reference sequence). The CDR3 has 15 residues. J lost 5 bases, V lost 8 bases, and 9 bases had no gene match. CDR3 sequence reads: CASGGNRGRTGELFF. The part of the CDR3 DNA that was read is TGTGCCAGTGGCGGGAACAGGGGGCGAACCGGGGAG.

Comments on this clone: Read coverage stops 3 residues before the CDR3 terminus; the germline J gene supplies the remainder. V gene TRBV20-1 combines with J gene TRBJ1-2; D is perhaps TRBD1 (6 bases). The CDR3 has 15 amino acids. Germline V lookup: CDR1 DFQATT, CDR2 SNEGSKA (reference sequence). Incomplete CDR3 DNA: TGCAGTGCTATTCCATCGTCAGGGGATAATGTGGGC. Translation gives CSAIPSSGDNVG. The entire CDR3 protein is CSAIPSSGDNVGYTF.

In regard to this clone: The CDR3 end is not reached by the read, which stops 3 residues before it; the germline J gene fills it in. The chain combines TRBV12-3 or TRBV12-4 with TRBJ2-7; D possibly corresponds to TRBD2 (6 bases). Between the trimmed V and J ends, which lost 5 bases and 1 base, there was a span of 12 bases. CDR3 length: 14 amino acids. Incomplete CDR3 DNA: TGTGCCAGCAGTCGACTAGGGGCTTCCTACGAG. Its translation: CASSRLGASYE. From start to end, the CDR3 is CASSRLGASYEQYF.

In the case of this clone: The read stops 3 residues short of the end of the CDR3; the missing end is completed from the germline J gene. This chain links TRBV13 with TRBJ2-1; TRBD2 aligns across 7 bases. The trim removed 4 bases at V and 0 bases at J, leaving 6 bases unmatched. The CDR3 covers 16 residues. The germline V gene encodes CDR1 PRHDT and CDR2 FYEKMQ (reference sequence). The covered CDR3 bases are TGTGCCAGCAGCTCCCGTCTAGCGGTCTCCTACAATGAG. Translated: CASSSRLAVSYNE. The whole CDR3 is CASSSRLAVSYNEQFF. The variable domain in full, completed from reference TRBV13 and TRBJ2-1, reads AAGVIQSPRHLIKEKRETATLKCYPIPRHDTVYWYQQGPGQDPQFLISFYEKMQSDKGSIPDRFSAQQFSDYHSELNMSSLELGDSALYFCASSSRLAVSYNEQFFGPGTRLTVL.

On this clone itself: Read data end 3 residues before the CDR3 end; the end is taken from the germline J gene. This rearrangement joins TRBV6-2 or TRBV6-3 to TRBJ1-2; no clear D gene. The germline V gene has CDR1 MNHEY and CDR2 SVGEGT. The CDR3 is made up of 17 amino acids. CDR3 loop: CASTSPSGSFSSGDYTF. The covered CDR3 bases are TGTGCCAGCACGTCTCCTAGCGGGAGCTTTTCCTCGGGAGAC.

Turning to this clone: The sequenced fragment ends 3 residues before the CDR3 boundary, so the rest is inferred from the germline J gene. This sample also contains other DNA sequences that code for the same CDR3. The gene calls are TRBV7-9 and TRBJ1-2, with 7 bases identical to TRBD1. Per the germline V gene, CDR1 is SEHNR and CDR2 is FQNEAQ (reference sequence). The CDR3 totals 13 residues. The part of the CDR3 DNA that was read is TGTGCCAGCAGCTTAGCCGGGACAGATACC. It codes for CASSLAGTDT. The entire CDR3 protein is CASSLAGTDTYTF. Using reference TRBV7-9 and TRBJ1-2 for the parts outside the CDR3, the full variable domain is DTGVSQNPRHKITKRGQNVTFRCDPISEHNRLYWYRQTLGQGPEFLTYFQNEAQLEKSRLLSDRFSAERPKGSFSTLEIQRTEQGDSAMYLCASSLAGTDTYTFGSGTRLTVV.

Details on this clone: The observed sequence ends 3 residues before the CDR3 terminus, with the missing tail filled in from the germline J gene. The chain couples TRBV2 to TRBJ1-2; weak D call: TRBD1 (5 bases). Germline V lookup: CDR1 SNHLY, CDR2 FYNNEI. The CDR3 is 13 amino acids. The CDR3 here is CASSPNGGETYTF. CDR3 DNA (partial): TGTGCCAGCAGTCCTAACGGGGGGGAGACC.

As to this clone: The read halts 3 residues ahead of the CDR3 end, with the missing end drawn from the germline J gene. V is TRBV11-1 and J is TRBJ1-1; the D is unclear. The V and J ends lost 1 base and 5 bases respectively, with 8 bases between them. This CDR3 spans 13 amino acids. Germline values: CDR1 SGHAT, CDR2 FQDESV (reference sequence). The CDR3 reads CASSLVSGTEAFF. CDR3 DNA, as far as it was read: TGTGCCAGCAGCTTAGTATCGGGGACTGAA.